This TCR beta chain was sequenced in a study of cytomegalovirus exposure and HLA in healthy donors. Points from the study as a whole: The study assumed roughly uniform donor sequencing depth for presence/absence analyses.

The V end lost 2 bases, the J end lost 7 bases, and 22 bases lay between the germline ends. The CDR3 has 16 amino acids. Per germline, CDR1 SGHNT and CDR2 YYREEE (reference sequence). Use of 60 Vbeta and 13 Jbeta primers characterized the PCR. Method: immunoSEQ multiplex PCR; TCRdb's copy keeps in-frame clones and lacks some. Here the sample spans fewer than 200,000 clones, less than 90% being singletons. This clone was seen more than once but under ten times. Its antigen is still unknown. The clonotype originates from a man aged 45-60 years in good health and CMV-seronegative. The rearrangement links TRBV5-4 to TRBJ2-7; D remains unclear. The specimen was PBMCs. CDR3 loop: CASSLGSAHLTPEQYF. DNA of the CDR3: TGTGCCAGCAGCTTAGGCAGCGCCCATCTGACTCCTGAGCAGTACTTC.